Sequencing of this T cell receptor (beta chain) was carried out in a study of blood T cells in healthy people across ages. Regarding the study as a whole: Diversity was higher, and naive CD4+ cells more numerous, in long-lived donors than in aged donors. As naive T cell percentage varied, TCR beta diversity correlated strongly with it.

PCR was performed a second time for about 7 to 11 cycles using a sample-barcoded 5' primer and a J-beta primer mix. Through a template-switch adaptor with 12 random nucleotides, each cDNA molecule received a tag. TCRdb re-called the 5' RACE reads with MiXCR, one entry per CDR3 protein. The table has some 1.7 million distinct CDR3 sequences, approximately 30% seen once; the top ten hold around 7.7%. Germline V gene data show CDR1 as KGHDR and CDR2 as SFDVKD. The CDR3 totals 14 residues. Trimming left V 4 bases short and J 4 bases short, with 12 bases between. For this clonotype: Its antigen is unidentified.

Sequencing input: blood. The receptor's source is a woman aged 25 to 39 in good health. V is TRBV24-1 and J is TRBJ1-2, with D tentatively TRBD1 (5 bases). CDR3 region: CATSDPVRVYGYTF. The CDR3 coding sequence is TGTGCCACCAGTGACCCGGTCAGGGTCTATGGCTACACCTTC.